The rows below give T cell receptor beta chains drawn from one sample of a study of cytomegalovirus exposure and HLA in healthy donors. The method was immunoSEQ multiplex PCR; TCRdb's version includes in-frame clones alone and lacks a portion of them. The data hold roughly 250,000 clones, with 84% observed a single time. The sample comprised PBMCs. Receptor source: a woman aged 40 to 50 in good health and CMV-seropositive. CDR3s include the opening cysteine and the closing phenylalanine or tryptophan. The D gene is left open where the match is weak. A row's size may be missing; if present it is once, few, many or a size class.

v_gene: TRBV6-6; abundance: -; j_gene: TRBJ2-1; d_gene: TRBD2; CDR3nt: TGTGCCAGCGGTCGAAGGGGTCAGCGGGAGTGGCATGAGCAGTTCTTC; CDR3aa: CASGRRGQREWHEQFF
v_gene: TRBV30; abundance: -; j_gene: TRBJ2-3; d_gene: -; CDR3nt: TGTGCCTGGCTAGCGTTCACAGATACGCAGTATTTT; CDR3aa: CAWLAFTDTQYF
v_gene: TRBV5-4; abundance: few; j_gene: TRBJ2-5; d_gene: TRBD2; CDR3nt: TGTGCCAGCAGCTTGGCTCGGTCGGGGGGTCAAGAGACCCAGTACTTC; CDR3aa: CASSLARSGGQETQYF
v_gene: TRBV6-5; abundance: -; j_gene: TRBJ1-4; d_gene: TRBD1; CDR3nt: TGTGCCAGCAGTTCCTCCAGAACAGGGGATCTGGAAAAACTGTTTTTT; CDR3aa: CASSSSRTGDLEKLFF
v_gene: TRBV4-2; abundance: -; j_gene: TRBJ2-1; d_gene: TRBD2; CDR3nt: TGTGCCAGCAGCCGAGCCAGCGGGGACAATGAGCAGTTCTTC; CDR3aa: CASSRASGDNEQFF
v_gene: TRBV28; abundance: -; j_gene: TRBJ1-3; d_gene: -; CDR3nt: TGTGCCAGCAGCCCAGGGAACTCTGGAAACACCATATATTTT; CDR3aa: CASSPGNSGNTIYF
v_gene: TRBV10-3; abundance: -; j_gene: TRBJ2-7; d_gene: TRBD2; CDR3nt: TGTGCCATCAGCCGACTAGCGGGAGGGTCAAACGAGCAGTACTTC; CDR3aa: CAISRLAGGSNEQYF
v_gene: TRBV7-3; abundance: -; j_gene: TRBJ2-5; d_gene: -; CDR3nt: TGTGCCAGCAGCCAGGGGGAGACCCAGTACTTC; CDR3aa: CASSQGETQYF
v_gene: TRBV11-2; abundance: -; j_gene: TRBJ2-5; d_gene: -; CDR3nt: TGTGCCAGCAGCCCCCGGGCCGTTGGGGGGGAGACCCAGTACTTC; CDR3aa: CASSPRAVGGETQYF
v_gene: TRBV10-3; abundance: -; j_gene: TRBJ1-5; d_gene: TRBD1; CDR3nt: TGTGCCATCAGTGAGACAGGGGGCAATCAGCCCCAGCATTTT; CDR3aa: CAISETGGNQPQHF
v_gene: TRBV7-9; abundance: few; j_gene: TRBJ2-5; d_gene: TRBD2; CDR3nt: TGTGCCAGCAGCTGGTCTAGCGGGGAGGCCCAGTACTTC; CDR3aa: CASSWSSGEAQYF
v_gene: TRBV7-3; abundance: -; j_gene: TRBJ2-2; d_gene: TRBD1; CDR3nt: TGTGCCAGCAGCTTGGACAGGGCGGGCACCGGGGAGCTGTTTTTT; CDR3aa: CASSLDRAGTGELFF
v_gene: TRBV10-3; abundance: -; j_gene: TRBJ1-1; d_gene: -; CDR3nt: TGTGCCATCAGTGACCAAATCAGGGCTAACACTGAAGCTTTCTTT; CDR3aa: CAISDQIRANTEAFF
v_gene: TRBV19; abundance: -; j_gene: TRBJ2-5; d_gene: -; CDR3nt: TGTGCCAGTAGTATAGTCGGTGGGAGAGAGACCCAGTACTTC; CDR3aa: CASSIVGGRETQYF
v_gene: TRBV7-8; abundance: few; j_gene: TRBJ2-7; d_gene: TRBD2; CDR3nt: TGTGCCAGCAGCTTTCGGGGGGACCGTTTTGGCGAGCAGTACTTC; CDR3aa: CASSFRGDRFGEQYF
v_gene: TRBV14; abundance: -; j_gene: TRBJ1-2; d_gene: -; CDR3nt: TGTGCCAGTGGGCAGGGCTATGGCTACACCTTC; CDR3aa: CASGQGYGYTF
v_gene: TRBV27; abundance: -; j_gene: TRBJ2-2; d_gene: -; CDR3nt: TGTGCCAGCAGAGCCGCTTACACCGGGGAGCTGTTTTTT; CDR3aa: CASRAAYTGELFF
v_gene: TRBV11-3; abundance: -; j_gene: TRBJ2-6; d_gene: TRBD2; CDR3nt: TGTGCCAGCAGCTCCCTAGCGGGATCTGGGGCCAACGTCCTGACTTTC; CDR3aa: CASSSLAGSGANVLTF
v_gene: TRBV28; abundance: -; j_gene: TRBJ2-7; d_gene: -; CDR3nt: TGTGCCAGCAGTTTAAACGGCAGGGTCTACGAGCAGTACTTC; CDR3aa: CASSLNGRVYEQYF
v_gene: TRBV5-4; abundance: -; j_gene: TRBJ2-3; d_gene: -; CDR3nt: TGTGCCTGGTCGGTGGCAGATACGCAGTATTTT; CDR3aa: CAWSVADTQYF
v_gene: TRBV20-1; abundance: -; j_gene: TRBJ2-5; d_gene: -; CDR3nt: TGCAGTCCGTTGCGTACGGAGACCCAGTACTTC; CDR3aa: CSPLRTETQYF
v_gene: TRBV10-3; abundance: few; j_gene: TRBJ1-5; d_gene: -; CDR3nt: TGTGCCATCAGTGAAAACAGGGATCAGCCCCAGCATTTT; CDR3aa: CAISENRDQPQHF
v_gene: TRBV28; abundance: -; j_gene: TRBJ1-3; d_gene: TRBD1; CDR3nt: TGTGCCAGCAGTTTAACCGGACAGGGCTCTGGAAACACCATATATTTT; CDR3aa: CASSLTGQGSGNTIYF
v_gene: TRBV5-4; abundance: -; j_gene: TRBJ2-7; d_gene: TRBD1; CDR3nt: TGTGCCAGCAGCTTGGGAGGGGGCAGGTCCTACGAGCAGTACTTC; CDR3aa: CASSLGGGRSYEQYF
v_gene: TRBV4-1; abundance: -; j_gene: TRBJ1-2; d_gene: -; CDR3nt: TGCGCCAGCAGCCAAGACCGGGACTTCCCTAGCTACACCTTC; CDR3aa: CASSQDRDFPSYTF
v_gene: TRBV4-3; abundance: -; j_gene: TRBJ2-2; d_gene: -; CDR3nt: TGCGCCAGCAGGGGTCGGGAGAACACCGGGGAGCTGTTTTTT; CDR3aa: CASRGRENTGELFF
v_gene: TRBV29-1; abundance: -; j_gene: TRBJ2-1; d_gene: TRBD2; CDR3nt: TGCAGCGTTGAAGACTTGGCGGGAGGATCCTACAATGAGCAGTTCTTC; CDR3aa: CSVEDLAGGSYNEQFF
v_gene: TRBV9; abundance: -; j_gene: TRBJ2-5; d_gene: TRBD1; CDR3nt: TGTGCCAGCAGCGTAGGGCCCCGGGACAGCCAAGAGACCCAGTACTTC; CDR3aa: CASSVGPRDSQETQYF
v_gene: TRBV10-3; abundance: -; j_gene: TRBJ2-6; d_gene: TRBD1; CDR3nt: TGTGCCATCAGCATGACAGGGGCTGGGGCCAACGTCCTGACTTTC; CDR3aa: CAISMTGAGANVLTF
v_gene: TRBV2; abundance: once; j_gene: TRBJ1-6; d_gene: TRBD1; CDR3nt: TGTGCCAGCAGTAGTACGGGACAGGTTTCTAGCTCCTATAATTCACCCCTCCACTTT; CDR3aa: CASSSTGQVSSSYNSPLHF
v_gene: TRBV27; abundance: -; j_gene: TRBJ2-7; d_gene: -; CDR3nt: TGTGCCAGCAGAGAAAGCGGGCTAGTCTACGAGCAGTACTTC; CDR3aa: CASRESGLVYEQYF
v_gene: TRBV10-2; abundance: -; j_gene: TRBJ2-3; d_gene: -; CDR3nt: TGCGCCAGCAGTGAGTCAGCAGCGGCCGCGGTACCAGATACGCAGTATTTT; CDR3aa: CASSESAAAAVPDTQYF
v_gene: TRBV5-1; abundance: -; j_gene: TRBJ2-7; d_gene: -; CDR3nt: TGCGCCAGCAGCATGGGACACTCGGAGGACGAGCAGTACTTC; CDR3aa: CASSMGHSEDEQYF
v_gene: TRBV19; abundance: -; j_gene: TRBJ1-3; d_gene: -; CDR3nt: TGTGCCAGTAGTGAGGCCGGAAACACCATATATTTT; CDR3aa: CASSEAGNTIYF
v_gene: TRBV5-4; abundance: -; j_gene: TRBJ1-3; d_gene: TRBD1; CDR3nt: TGTGCCAGCAGCCCTCGGGACAGGGGCGGCACCATATATTTT; CDR3aa: CASSPRDRGGTIYF
v_gene: TRBV9; abundance: -; j_gene: TRBJ2-7; d_gene: TRBD2; CDR3nt: TGTGCCAGCAGCCTCACTAGCGGTACCTACGAGCAGTACTTC; CDR3aa: CASSLTSGTYEQYF
v_gene: TRBV5-1; abundance: -; j_gene: TRBJ2-2; d_gene: TRBD1; CDR3nt: TGCGCCAGCAGCTTGGAAGGACAGGGGCCTACCGGGGAGCTGTTTTTT; CDR3aa: CASSLEGQGPTGELFF
v_gene: TRBV5-6; abundance: -; j_gene: TRBJ2-7; d_gene: TRBD2; CDR3nt: TGTGCCAGCAGCACGACTAGCGGGAGTGCCGAGCAGTACTTC; CDR3aa: CASSTTSGSAEQYF
v_gene: TRBV5-1; abundance: -; j_gene: TRBJ1-4; d_gene: TRBD1; CDR3nt: TGCGCCAGCAGCTCGGGACAGGGACCCGCTAATGAAAAACTGTTTTTT; CDR3aa: CASSSGQGPANEKLFF
v_gene: TRBV4-3; abundance: few; j_gene: TRBJ2-7; d_gene: TRBD2; CDR3nt: TGCGCCAGCAGCCAAGCGGTAGCGGGAGGGTTCTACGAGCAGTACTTC; CDR3aa: CASSQAVAGGFYEQYF
v_gene: TRBV5-1; abundance: -; j_gene: TRBJ1-2; d_gene: TRBD1; CDR3nt: TGCGCCAGCAGCTTGGATACAGGGGGCGGTGGCTACACCTTC; CDR3aa: CASSLDTGGGGYTF
v_gene: TRBV2; abundance: few; j_gene: TRBJ2-7; d_gene: -; CDR3nt: TGTGCCAGCATACGAAGAGCCGAGCAGTACTTC; CDR3aa: CASIRRAEQYF
v_gene: TRBV7-8; abundance: -; j_gene: TRBJ1-2; d_gene: -; CDR3nt: TGTGCCAGCAGCTTAGACATGATTAACTATGGCTACACCTTC; CDR3aa: CASSLDMINYGYTF
v_gene: TRBV27; abundance: -; j_gene: TRBJ1-1; d_gene: -; CDR3nt: TGTGCCAGCAGTTTATGGGCAGACACTGAAGCTTTCTTT; CDR3aa: CASSLWADTEAFF
v_gene: TRBV25-1; abundance: -; j_gene: TRBJ2-7; d_gene: TRBD1; CDR3nt: TGTGCCAGCAGTGAATGGGGACAGAACGAGCAGTACTTC; CDR3aa: CASSEWGQNEQYF
v_gene: TRBV7-9; abundance: -; j_gene: TRBJ1-3; d_gene: TRBD1; CDR3nt: TGTGCCAGCAGCACCAACCCCCGGGACAGCTCTGGAAACACCATATATTTT; CDR3aa: CASSTNPRDSSGNTIYF
v_gene: TRBV25-1; abundance: -; j_gene: TRBJ2-6; d_gene: -; CDR3nt: TGTGCCAGCAGTGGAAACAGGCCTGGGGCCAACGGCCTGACTTTC; CDR3aa: CASSGNRPGANGLTF
v_gene: TRBV9; abundance: -; j_gene: TRBJ2-1; d_gene: TRBD2; CDR3nt: TGTGCCAGCAGCGTAGTCGAGACTAGCGGGAGTGAGCAGTTCTTC; CDR3aa: CASSVVETSGSEQFF
v_gene: TRBV7-2; abundance: -; j_gene: TRBJ2-3; d_gene: TRBD2; CDR3nt: TGTGCCAGCAGCTTCTTCGGGAGGGAAAGCACAGATACGCAGTATTTT; CDR3aa: CASSFFGRESTDTQYF
v_gene: TRBV6-5; abundance: -; j_gene: TRBJ2-1; d_gene: TRBD1; CDR3nt: TGTGCCAGCAGTCTCGACAGGGGGCCTGGGGTCAAGCAGTTCTTC; CDR3aa: CASSLDRGPGVKQFF